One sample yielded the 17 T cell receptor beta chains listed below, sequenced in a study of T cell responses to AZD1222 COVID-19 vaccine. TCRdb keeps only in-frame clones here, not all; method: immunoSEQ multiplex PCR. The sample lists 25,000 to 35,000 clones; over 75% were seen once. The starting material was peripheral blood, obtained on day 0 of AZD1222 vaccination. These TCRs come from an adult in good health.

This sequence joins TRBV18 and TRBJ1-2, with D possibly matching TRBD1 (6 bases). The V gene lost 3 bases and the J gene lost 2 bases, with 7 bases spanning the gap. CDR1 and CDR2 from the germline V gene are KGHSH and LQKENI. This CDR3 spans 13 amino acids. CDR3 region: CASSPDSNYGYTF. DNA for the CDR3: TGTGCCAGCTCACCGGACAGCAACTATGGCTACACCTTC.

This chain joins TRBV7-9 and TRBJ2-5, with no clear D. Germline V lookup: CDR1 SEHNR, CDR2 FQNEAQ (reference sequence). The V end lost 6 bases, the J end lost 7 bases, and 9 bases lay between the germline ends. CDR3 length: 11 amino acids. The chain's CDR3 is CASSSWGTQYF. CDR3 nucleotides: TGTGCCAGCAGTTCGTGGGGGACCCAGTACTTC.

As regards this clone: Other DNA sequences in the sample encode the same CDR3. DNA for the CDR3: TGTGCCAGCAGCTCCAGGACAGGGTCCAACACTGAAGCTTTCTTT. Its translation: CASSSRTGSNTEAFF. V and J are TRBV7-9 and TRBJ1-1, with TRBD1 matching 8 bases. The CDR3 consists of 15 residues. Germline lookup yields CDR1 SEHNR and CDR2 FQNEAQ (reference sequence). Unmatched junction bases numbered 6, after V lost 4 bases and J lost 2 bases.

The CDR3 reads CASSSQTGGRQPQHF. The CDR3 region has the DNA TGTGCCAGCAGCTCTCAGACAGGGGGCCGTCAGCCCCAGCATTTT. The rearrangement uses TRBV28 and TRBJ1-5, with 10 bases lining up with TRBD1. Germline CDR1 is MDHEN and CDR2 is SYDVKM. This CDR3 region has 15 residues. With 6 bases clipped from V and 6 bases from J, the junction kept 8 bases outside the gene matches.

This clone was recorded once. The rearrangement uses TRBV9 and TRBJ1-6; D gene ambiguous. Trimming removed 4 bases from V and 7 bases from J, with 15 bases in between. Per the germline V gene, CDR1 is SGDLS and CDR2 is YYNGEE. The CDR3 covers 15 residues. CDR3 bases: TGTGCCAGCAGCTCGCGTGGGGATTGGAATTCACCCCTCCACTTT. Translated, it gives CASSSRGDWNSPLHF.

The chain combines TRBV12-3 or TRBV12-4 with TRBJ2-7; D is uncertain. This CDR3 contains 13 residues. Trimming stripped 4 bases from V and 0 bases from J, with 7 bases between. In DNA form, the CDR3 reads TGTGCCAGCAGTTCAGGCGCCTCCTACGAGCAGTACTTC. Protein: CASSSGASYEQYF.

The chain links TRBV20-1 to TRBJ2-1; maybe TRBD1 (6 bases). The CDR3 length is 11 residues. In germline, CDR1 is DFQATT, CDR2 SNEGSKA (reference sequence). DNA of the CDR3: TGCAGCCCCGTACAGGGTAATGAGCAGTTCTTC. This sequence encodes CSPVQGNEQFF.

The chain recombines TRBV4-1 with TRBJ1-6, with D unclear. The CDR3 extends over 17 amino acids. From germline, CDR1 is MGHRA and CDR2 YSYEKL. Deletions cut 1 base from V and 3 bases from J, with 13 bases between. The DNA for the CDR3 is TGCGCCAGCAGCCAAGGACTTCCGGTCTTCTATAATTCACCCCTCCACTTT. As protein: CASSQGLPVFYNSPLHF.

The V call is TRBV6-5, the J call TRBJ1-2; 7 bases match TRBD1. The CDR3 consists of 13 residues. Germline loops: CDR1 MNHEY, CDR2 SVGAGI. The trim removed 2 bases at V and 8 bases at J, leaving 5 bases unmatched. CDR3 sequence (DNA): TGTGCCAGCAGTTACATAGGGGGCAAAGGCTACACCTTC. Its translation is CASSYIGGKGYTF.

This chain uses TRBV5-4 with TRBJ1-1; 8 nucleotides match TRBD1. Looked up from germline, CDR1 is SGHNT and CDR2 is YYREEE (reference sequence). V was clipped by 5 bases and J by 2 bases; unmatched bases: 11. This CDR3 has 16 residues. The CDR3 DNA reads TGTGCCAGCAGGCCTCAGGGGGCGATTTACAACACTGAAGCTTTCTTT. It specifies CASRPQGAIYNTEAFF.

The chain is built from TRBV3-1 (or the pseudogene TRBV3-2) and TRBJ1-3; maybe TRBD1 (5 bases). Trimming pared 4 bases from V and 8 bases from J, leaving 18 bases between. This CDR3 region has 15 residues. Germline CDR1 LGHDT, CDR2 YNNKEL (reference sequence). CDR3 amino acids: CASSPGWGPGDTIYF. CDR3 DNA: TGTGCCAGCAGCCCCGGCTGGGGCCCAGGAGACACCATATATTTT.

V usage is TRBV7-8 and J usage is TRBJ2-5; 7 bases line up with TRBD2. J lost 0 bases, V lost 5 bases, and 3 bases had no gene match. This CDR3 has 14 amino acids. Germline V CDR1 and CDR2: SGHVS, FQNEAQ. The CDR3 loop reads CASSLGTNQETQYF. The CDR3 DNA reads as TGTGCCAGCAGCCTCGGGACTAACCAAGAGACCCAGTACTTC.

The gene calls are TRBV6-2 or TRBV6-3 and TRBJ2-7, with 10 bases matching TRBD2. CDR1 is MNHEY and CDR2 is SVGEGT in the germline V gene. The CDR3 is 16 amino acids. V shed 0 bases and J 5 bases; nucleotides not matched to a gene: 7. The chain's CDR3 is CASSYSSSGRPNEQYV. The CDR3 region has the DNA TGTGCCAGCAGTTACTCGAGTAGCGGGAGGCCGAACGAGCAGTACGTC.

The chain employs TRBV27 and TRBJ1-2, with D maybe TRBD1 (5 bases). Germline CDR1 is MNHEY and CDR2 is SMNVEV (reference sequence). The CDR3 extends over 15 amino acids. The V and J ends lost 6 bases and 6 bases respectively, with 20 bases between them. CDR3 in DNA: TGTGCCAGCAGATTTGCCGGGTGGGGGAGGGATGGCTACACCTTC. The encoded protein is CASRFAGWGRDGYTF.

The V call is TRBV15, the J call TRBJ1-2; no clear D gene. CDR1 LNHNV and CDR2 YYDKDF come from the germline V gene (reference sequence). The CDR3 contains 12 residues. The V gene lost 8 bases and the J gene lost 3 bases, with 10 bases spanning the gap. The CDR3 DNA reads TGTGCCACCGCGGTGGATTACTATGGCTACACCTTC. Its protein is CATAVDYYGYTF. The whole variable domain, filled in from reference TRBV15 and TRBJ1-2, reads DAMVIQNPRYQVTQFGKPVTLSCSQTLNHNVMYWYQQKSSQAPKLLFHYYDKDFNNEADTPDNFQSRRPNTSFCFLDIRSPGLGDTAMYLCATAVDYYGYTFGSGTRLTVV.

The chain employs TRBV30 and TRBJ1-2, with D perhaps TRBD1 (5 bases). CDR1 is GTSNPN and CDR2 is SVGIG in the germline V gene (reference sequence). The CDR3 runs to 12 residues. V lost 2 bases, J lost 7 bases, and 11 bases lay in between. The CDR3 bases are TGTGCCTGGAGTCACGGGGGGGGTGGCTACACCTTC. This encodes CAWSHGGGGYTF.

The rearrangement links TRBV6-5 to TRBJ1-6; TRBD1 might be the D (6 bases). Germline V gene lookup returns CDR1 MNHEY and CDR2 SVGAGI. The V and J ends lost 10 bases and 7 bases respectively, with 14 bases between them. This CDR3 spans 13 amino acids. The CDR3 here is CATSGQRNSPLHF. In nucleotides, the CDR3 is TGTGCCACCTCCGGACAGCGGAATTCACCCCTCCACTTT.